The rows below give T cell receptor beta chains drawn from one sample of a study of blood T cell repertoires in COVID-19. Profiled with immunoSEQ multiplex PCR; TCRdb holds only in-frame clones, not every one. The sample carries about 150,000 clones, approximately 80% recorded once. What was sequenced was peripheral blood. These receptors all stem from a woman aged 45-59 years with acute or convalescent COVID-19. The CDR3 runs from the conserved cysteine through the conserved F or W. A D gene is named only where the DNA matches it firmly. Clone sizes are given selectively: once, few, many, or a class where the clone is expanded.

j_gene	abundance	d_gene	v_gene	CDR3aa	CDR3nt
TRBJ1-2	.	.	TRBV4-1	CASSQDGYGYTF	TGCGCCAGCAGCCAAGACGGCTATGGCTACACCTTC
TRBJ2-2	once	.	TRBV19	CASSMTAGYLNTGELFF	TGTGCCAGTAGTATGACGGCAGGGTACCTTAACACCGGGGAGCTGTTTTTT
TRBJ1-2	.	TRBD1	TRBV10-3	CAISALTGGSLGYTF	TGTGCCATCAGTGCCTTGACAGGGGGCTCCCTTGGCTACACCTTC
TRBJ2-3	.	TRBD2	TRBV7-9	CATDDSGGVTDTQYF	TGTGCCACTGATGACAGCGGGGGGGTCACAGATACGCAGTATTTT
TRBJ2-2	.	.	TRBV12-3/TRBV12-4	CASHGDTGELFF	TGTGCCAGCCACGGGGACACCGGGGAGCTGTTTTTT
TRBJ2-7	.	TRBD1	TRBV9	CASSPWTGSTEQYF	TGTGCCAGCAGCCCCTGGACAGGGAGCACCGAGCAGTACTTC
TRBJ2-3	.	TRBD2	TRBV9	CASSAPLGRGDKDTQYF	TGTGCCAGCAGCGCTCCCCTTGGGCGGGGGGATAAAGATACGCAGTATTTT
TRBJ1-5	many	.	TRBV2	CASYDTPNSNQPQHF	TGTGCCAGCTACGACACACCGAATAGCAATCAGCCCCAGCATTTT
TRBJ2-5	.	TRBD2	TRBV5-1	CASELAGGLGETQYF	TGCGCCAGCGAACTAGCGGGGGGGCTTGGGGAGACCCAGTACTTC
TRBJ1-3	.	.	TRBV9	CASSATVTGNTIYF	TGTGCCAGCAGCGCGACAGTCACTGGAAACACCATATATTTT
TRBJ2-7	.	.	TRBV28	CASSGQNYEQYF	TGTGCCAGCAGCGGACAGAACTACGAGCAGTACTTC
TRBJ2-2	few	TRBD2	TRBV4-3	CASSQDLAGDTGELFF	TGCGCCAGCAGCCAAGATTTGGCGGGGGACACCGGGGAGCTGTTTTTT
TRBJ1-1	.	.	TRBV5-6	CASSLTGSRTEAFF	TGTGCCAGCAGCTTGACAGGGAGCAGGACTGAAGCTTTCTTT
TRBJ1-1	.	.	TRBV18	CASSQGESAEAFF	TGTGCCAGCTCACAGGGAGAAAGTGCTGAAGCTTTCTTT
TRBJ1-2	.	.	TRBV4-2	CASSHNQGQQGSYTF	TGTGCCAGCAGTCACAATCAGGGGCAACAGGGTTCCTACACCTTC
TRBJ1-3	.	.	TRBV27	CASSFTLASGNTIYF	TGTGCCAGCAGCTTTACCCTAGCCTCTGGAAACACCATATATTTT
TRBJ1-3	once	.	TRBV3-1/TRBV3-2	CASSQRGGPGNTIYF	TGTGCCAGCAGCCAAAGGGGTGGGCCTGGAAACACCATATATTTT
TRBJ2-7	.	.	TRBV6-5	CASSYHYEQYF	TGTGCCAGCAGTTACCACTACGAGCAGTACTTC
TRBJ2-7	.	.	TRBV30	CAWSVRQIFYEQYF	TGTGCCTGGAGTGTACGACAGATCTTCTACGAGCAGTACTTC
TRBJ2-1	.	TRBD2	TRBV3-1/TRBV3-2	CASQPRSAGGRINEQFF	TGTGCCAGCCAGCCAAGGTCAGCGGGGGGGCGGATCAATGAGCAGTTCTTC
TRBJ1-2	.	TRBD1	TRBV12-3/TRBV12-4	CASSFTGVDGYTF	TGTGCCAGCAGTTTCACAGGGGTGGATGGCTACACCTTC
TRBJ2-1	.	.	TRBV27	CASSFLGPSSYNEQFF	TGTGCCAGCAGTTTTCTTGGGCCCAGCTCCTACAATGAGCAGTTCTTC
TRBJ1-1	.	.	TRBV27	CASSPGTMNTEAFF	TGTGCCAGCAGTCCCGGGACAATGAACACTGAAGCTTTCTTT
TRBJ1-5	.	TRBD1	TRBV7-8	CASSYSEGAVTQHF	TGTGCCAGCAGCTATAGCGAGGGGGCAGTGACCCAGCATTTT
TRBJ2-7	.	.	TRBV21-1	CASSSYRVEGEQYF	TGTGCCAGCAGCAGTTACAGGGTAGAGGGCGAGCAGTACTTC
TRBJ2-5	few	.	TRBV24-1	CATSDLLGLKQETQYF	TGTGCCACCAGTGATTTGCTGGGACTGAAACAAGAGACCCAGTACTTC
TRBJ1-5	.	.	TRBV19	CASSMRTGIPSNQPQHF	TGTGCCAGTAGTATGCGTACAGGGATCCCCAGCAATCAGCCCCAGCATTTT
TRBJ1-5	.	.	TRBV7-2	CASSLMIGGGDTKQPQHF	TGTGCCAGCAGCTTAATGATAGGAGGGGGGGACACCAAACAGCCCCAGCATTTT
TRBJ1-5	.	.	TRBV6-5	CASSYSSSSNQPQHF	TGTGCCAGCAGTTACTCGTCTAGTAGCAATCAGCCCCAGCATTTT
TRBJ2-2	.	.	TRBV7-8	CASSLASTGTGELFF	TGTGCCAGCAGCTTAGCGTCGACCGGGACCGGGGAGCTGTTTTTT
TRBJ2-3	.	TRBD2	TRBV30	CAWSASGGTDTQYF	TGTGCCTGGAGTGCTAGCGGGGGGACAGATACGCAGTATTTT